This T cell receptor (beta chain) came from a study of T cell repertoires in cytomegalovirus infection (dated by TCRdb to the late 2010s). As for the study more broadly: Donor HLA type was relevant to the analysis, as public TCR beta signatures indicated carriage of CMV infection together with the matching HLA type. The research as a whole found: The ex vivo response was dominated by HLA-C-restricted CMV-specific TCR beta clonotypes, which also provided the single most frequent clonotype in two of eight donors. In both this cohort and an independent roughly 330-donor cohort, the cumulative frequency of public TCR beta family members distinguished carriers of CMV infection plus the relevant HLA type.

Sequencing instrument: Illumina HiSeq 1500. The raw public reads went through TCRdb reprocessing: fastp at Q25, MiXCR clone calling, in-frame beta chains kept. Each record represents a unique CDR3 protein, reported with the most common genes and DNA among its rows. The sample table lists about 450,000 distinct CDR3 sequences, approximately 31% of them with a count of one. Roughly 13% of the sample is in the top ten clones. For this clonotype: Its antigen remains undetermined. The record has no base qualities; no much larger clone is one base away.

The TCR sequence derives from a human donor in good health (CMV status not recorded). Some clones in this sample may be carry-over from other donors' samples. The sample taken for sequencing was PBMCs.

Here the CDR3 is given as CASSHTEPGPHEQYF. The DNA is TGCGCCAGCAGCCACACAGAACCCGGGCCCCACGAGCAGTACTTC. The V and J segments used are TRBV5-1 and TRBJ2-7, with no confident D gene call. V drops 4 bases and J drops 5 bases, leaving 19 bases in between. From the germline V gene, CDR1 is SGHRS and CDR2 is YFSETQ. Counted from cysteine to phenylalanine, this CDR3 has 15 amino acids. The CDR3 DNA has 45 bases and is translated from base 1.